The present T cell receptor (beta chain) was sequenced within a study of control samples from healthy donors and cancer patients (dated by TCRdb to 2020 to 2022). On this clone itself: The antigen this receptor binds is unknown. No base-level quality is on record; no much larger clone is a single base apart.

The germline V gene encodes CDR1 MNHNY and CDR2 SVGAGI (reference sequence). The V end loses 5 bases and the J end loses 3 bases, and a stretch of 4 bases separates them. Including cysteine and phenylalanine, the CDR3 has 11 amino acids. The retained sequence is limited to the CDR3, 33 bases, with the frame set at the first base. The library was obtained by the immunoSEQ multiplex PCR assay. TCRdb stores this immuneACCESS table with in-frame sequences only. Part of the clones is absent; in the studies checked, under half of the shortfall reflects unresolved V genes, and no reason is known for the rest. The sample includes fewer than 85,000 clones, with about 95% observed a single time. The ten largest account for 2.8% of the sample.

The source of this sequence is a woman in her 30s in good health. The sequence is built from TRBV6-6 and TRBJ2-5, with the D gene too uncertain to name. Sample: blood. The DNA is as follows: TGTGCCAGCAGTACCGAAGAGACCCAGTACTTC. Its amino acids are CASSTEETQYF.